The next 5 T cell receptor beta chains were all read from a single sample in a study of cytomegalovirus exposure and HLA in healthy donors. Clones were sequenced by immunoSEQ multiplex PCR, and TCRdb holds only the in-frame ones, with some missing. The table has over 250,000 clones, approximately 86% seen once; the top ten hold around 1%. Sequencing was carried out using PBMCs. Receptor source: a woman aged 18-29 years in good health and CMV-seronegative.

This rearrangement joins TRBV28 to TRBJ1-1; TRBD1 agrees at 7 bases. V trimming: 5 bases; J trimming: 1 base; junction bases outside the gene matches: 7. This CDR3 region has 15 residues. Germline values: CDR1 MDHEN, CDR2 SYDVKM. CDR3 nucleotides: TGTGCCAGCAGTCCTTGGGGACAGAGGAACACTGAAGCTTTCTTT. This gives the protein CASSPWGQRNTEAFF.

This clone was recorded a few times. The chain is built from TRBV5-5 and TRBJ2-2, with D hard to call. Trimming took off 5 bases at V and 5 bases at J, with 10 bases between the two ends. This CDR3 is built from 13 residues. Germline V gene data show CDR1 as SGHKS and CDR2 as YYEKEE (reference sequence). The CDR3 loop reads CASSSRETGELFF. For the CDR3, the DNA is TGTGCCAGCAGTTCGCGAGAGACCGGGGAGCTGTTTTTT.

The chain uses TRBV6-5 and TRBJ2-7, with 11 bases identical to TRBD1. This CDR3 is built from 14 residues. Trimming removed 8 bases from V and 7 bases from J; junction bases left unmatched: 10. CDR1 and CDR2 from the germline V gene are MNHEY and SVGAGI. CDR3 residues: CASGAGTGGWEQYF. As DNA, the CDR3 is TGTGCCAGCGGTGCCGGGACAGGGGGGTGGGAGCAGTACTTC.

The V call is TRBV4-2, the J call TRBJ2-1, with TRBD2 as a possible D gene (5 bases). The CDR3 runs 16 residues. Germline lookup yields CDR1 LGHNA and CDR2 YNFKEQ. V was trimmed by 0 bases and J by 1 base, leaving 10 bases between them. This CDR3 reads CASSQELRVSYNEQFF. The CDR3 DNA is TGTGCCAGCAGCCAAGAGTTGCGGGTGTCCTACAATGAGCAGTTCTTC.

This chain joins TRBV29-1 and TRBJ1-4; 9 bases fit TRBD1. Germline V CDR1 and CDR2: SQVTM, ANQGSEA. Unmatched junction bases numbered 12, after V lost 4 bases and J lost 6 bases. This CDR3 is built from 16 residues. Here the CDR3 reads CSVADRDRDSDEKLFF. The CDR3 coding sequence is TGCAGCGTTGCTGACCGGGACAGGGACTCGGATGAAAAACTGTTTTTT.